The T cell receptor beta chain described here comes from a study of long-term antiretroviral therapy in people with HIV. immunoSEQ v3.0 was run at survey level. Assay: immunoSEQ multiplex PCR; the TCRdb copy retains only in-frame clones and omits some. The data hold about 28,000 clones, with roughly 83% observed a single time. CDR1 and CDR2 (germline): MNHNS, SASEGT. V lost 6 bases and J 4 bases, leaving 18 bases between the germline ends. There are 15 residues in the CDR3. The chain joins TRBV6-1 to TRBJ1-1; a possible D gene is TRBD1 (5 bases). Source: unsorted PBMCs, taken 2.7 to 2.9 years after starting antiretroviral therapy. This receptor was obtained from a man aged 30 to 45 with HIV. The CDR3 region is CASRGFRVGGTEAFF. CDR3 sequence (DNA): TGTGCCAGCAGGGGATTCAGGGTGGGGGGCACTGAAGCTTTCTTT.